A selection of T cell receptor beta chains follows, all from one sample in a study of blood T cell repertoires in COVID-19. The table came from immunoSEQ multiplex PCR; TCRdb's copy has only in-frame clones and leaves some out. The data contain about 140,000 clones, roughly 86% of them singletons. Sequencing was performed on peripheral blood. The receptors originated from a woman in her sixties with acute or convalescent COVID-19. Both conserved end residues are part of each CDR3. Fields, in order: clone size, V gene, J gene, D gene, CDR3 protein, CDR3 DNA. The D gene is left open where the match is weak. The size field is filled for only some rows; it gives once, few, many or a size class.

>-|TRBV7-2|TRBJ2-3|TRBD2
CASSLAPSGGPDTQYF
TGTGCCAGCAGCTTAGCGCCTAGCGGGGGGCCAGATACGCAGTATTTT
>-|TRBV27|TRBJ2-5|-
CASSPRGSQETQYF
TGTGCCAGCAGTCCGAGGGGGAGTCAAGAGACCCAGTACTTC
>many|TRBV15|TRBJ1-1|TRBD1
CATSRDRAGGGEAFF
TGTGCCACCAGCAGAGATAGGGCAGGGGGCGGTGAAGCTTTCTTT
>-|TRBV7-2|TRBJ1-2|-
CASSLSAALYGYTF
TGTGCCAGCAGCTTAAGTGCGGCTCTCTATGGCTACACCTTC
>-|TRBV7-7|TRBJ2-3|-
CASSLTGTTDTQYF
TGTGCTAGCAGCTTAACCGGGACAACAGATACGCAGTATTTT
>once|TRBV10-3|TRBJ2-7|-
CAISERVVYEQYF
TGTGCCATCAGTGAGCGGGTTGTCTACGAGCAGTACTTC
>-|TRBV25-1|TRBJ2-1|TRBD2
CASNKAGVGTSGNNEQFF
TGTGCCAGCAATAAAGCGGGGGTTGGGACTAGCGGCAACAATGAGCAGTTCTTC
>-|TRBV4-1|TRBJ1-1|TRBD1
CASSHRDRNTEAFF
TGCGCCAGCAGCCACCGGGACAGGAACACTGAAGCTTTCTTT
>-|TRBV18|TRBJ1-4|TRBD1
CASSPDRAAEKLFF
TGTGCCAGCTCCCCAGACAGGGCCGCTGAAAAACTGTTTTTT
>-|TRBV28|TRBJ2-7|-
CASSRAGTLSYEQYF
TGTGCCAGCAGTCGGGCCGGGACACTCTCCTACGAGCAGTACTTC
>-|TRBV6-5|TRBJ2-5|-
CASSYSRLKETQYF
TGTGCCAGCAGTTACTCGCGCCTGAAGGAGACCCAGTACTTC
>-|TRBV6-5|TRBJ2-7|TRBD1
CASTYRGSYEQYF
TGTGCCAGCACCTACAGGGGCTCCTACGAGCAGTACTTC
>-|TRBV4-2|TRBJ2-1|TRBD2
CASSPSPRTAGGYNEQFF
TGTGCCAGCAGCCCCTCACCCCGAACAGCGGGGGGGTACAATGAGCAGTTCTTC
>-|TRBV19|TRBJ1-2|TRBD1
CASTWTGSPNYGYTF
TGTGCCAGTACCTGGACAGGGAGCCCCAACTATGGCTACACCTTC
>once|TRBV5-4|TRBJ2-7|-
CASSLAGIYEQYF
TGTGCCAGCAGCTTAGCGGGCATCTACGAGCAGTACTTC
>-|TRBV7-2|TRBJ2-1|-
CASSSHGGRSVEQFF
TGTGCCAGCAGCTCACACGGAGGGAGGTCGGTTGAGCAGTTCTTC
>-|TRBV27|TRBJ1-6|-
CASSLHSGSPLHF
TGTGCCAGCAGCCTACACTCGGGGTCACCCCTCCACTTT
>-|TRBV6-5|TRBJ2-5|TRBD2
CASKGSSGGQETQYF
TGTGCCAGCAAGGGGTCTAGCGGGGGACAAGAGACCCAGTACTTC
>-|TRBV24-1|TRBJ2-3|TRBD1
CATSDLTGQLTDTQYF
TGTGCCACCAGTGATTTAACGGGACAGCTGACAGATACGCAGTATTTT
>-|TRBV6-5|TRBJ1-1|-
CASSNWGSGTEAFF
TGTGCCAGCAGTAATTGGGGCTCGGGCACTGAAGCTTTCTTT
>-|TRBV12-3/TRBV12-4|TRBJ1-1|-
CASSLGRLEAFF
TGTGCCAGCAGCTTAGGGCGACTTGAAGCTTTCTTT
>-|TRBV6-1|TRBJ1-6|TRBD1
CASSARTGSDNSPLHF
TGTGCCAGCAGTGCCCGGACAGGGAGCGATAATTCACCCCTCCACTTT
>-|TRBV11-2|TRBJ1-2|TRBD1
CASSLLRDRGNGYTF
TGTGCCAGCAGCTTATTGAGGGACAGGGGGAATGGCTACACCTTC
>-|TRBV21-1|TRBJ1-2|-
CASSKVFRTDTYGYTF
TGTGCCAGCAGCAAAGTATTTAGGACAGACACCTATGGCTACACCTTC
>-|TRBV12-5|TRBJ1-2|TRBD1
CASGTQQGFNGYTF
TGTGCTAGTGGTACTCAACAGGGGTTCAATGGCTACACCTTC
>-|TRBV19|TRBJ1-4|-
CASSSVVVATNEKLFF
TGTGCCAGTAGTTCGGTGGTTGTTGCAACTAATGAAAAACTGTTTTTT
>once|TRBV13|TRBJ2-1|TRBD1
CASRGTGYNEQFF
TGTGCCAGCAGGGGGACAGGGTACAATGAGCAGTTCTTC
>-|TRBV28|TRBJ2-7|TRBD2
CASRGTSGGGSPYEQYF
TGTGCCAGCAGGGGGACTAGCGGGGGGGGCTCCCCCTACGAGCAGTACTTC
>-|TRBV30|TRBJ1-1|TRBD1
CAWTAGGNTEAFF
TGTGCCTGGACCGCAGGGGGGAACACTGAAGCTTTCTTT
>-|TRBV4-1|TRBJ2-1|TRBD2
CASSQEGLAALNADNEQFF
TGCGCCAGCAGCCAAGAGGGACTAGCGGCCCTAAACGCCGACAATGAGCAGTTCTTC
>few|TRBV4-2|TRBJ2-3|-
CASSHLRDWEAQYF
TGTGCCAGCAGCCACCTCAGGGACTGGGAGGCGCAGTATTTT
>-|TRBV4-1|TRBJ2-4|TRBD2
CASSQTYSGGALHIQYF
TGCGCCAGCAGCCAGACCTATAGCGGGGGGGCCCTTCACATTCAGTACTTC
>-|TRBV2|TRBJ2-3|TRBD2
CASSLRLAGGPGVYTDTQYF
TGTGCCAGCAGTTTAAGACTAGCGGGGGGGCCTGGTGTTTACACAGATACGCAGTATTTT
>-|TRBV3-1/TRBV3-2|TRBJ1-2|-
CASSQLQGNGYTF
TGTGCCAGCAGCCAATTACAGGGTAACGGCTACACCTTC
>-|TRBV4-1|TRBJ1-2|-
CASSQDFAVNYGYTF
TGCGCCAGCAGCCAAGATTTCGCGGTTAACTATGGCTACACCTTC
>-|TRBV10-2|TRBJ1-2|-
CASSESRVNGYTF
TGCGCCAGCAGTGAGTCCAGGGTTAACGGCTACACCTTC
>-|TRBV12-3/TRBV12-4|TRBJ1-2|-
CASSFTVYGYTF
TGTGCCAGCAGTTTTACGGTTTATGGCTACACCTTC
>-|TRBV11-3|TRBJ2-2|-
CASRTRNTGELFF
TGTGCCAGCAGGACTAGGAACACCGGGGAGCTGTTTTTT
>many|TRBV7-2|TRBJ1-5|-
CASRVDRNDQPQHF
TGTGCCAGCAGGGTAGACAGAAATGATCAGCCCCAGCATTTT
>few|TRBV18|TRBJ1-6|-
CASSPGRGGSPLHF
TGTGCCAGCTCACCAGGAAGGGGTGGCTCACCCCTCCACTTT
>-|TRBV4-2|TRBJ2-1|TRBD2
CASRPSGGARFLLHEQFF
TGTGCCAGCAGACCTAGCGGGGGGGCCCGTTTCCTGCTACATGAGCAGTTCTTC
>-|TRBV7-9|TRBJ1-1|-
CASSQTGNTEAFF
TGTGCCAGCAGCCAGACAGGGAACACTGAAGCTTTCTTT
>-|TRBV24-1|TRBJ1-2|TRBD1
CATSDPGTGGNYGYTF
TGTGCCACCAGTGATCCCGGGACAGGGGGCAACTATGGCTACACCTTC
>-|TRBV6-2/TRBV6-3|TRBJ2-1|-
CASSLQGVSGEQFF
TGTGCCAGCAGTCTGCAGGGTGTAAGTGGGGAGCAGTTCTTC
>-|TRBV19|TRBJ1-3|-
CASSGERERGGNTIYF
TGTGCCAGTAGTGGGGAGAGGGAAAGAGGAGGAAACACCATATATTTT
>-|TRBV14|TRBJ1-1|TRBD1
CASSQVSGQGPGGAFF
TGTGCCAGCAGCCAAGTGTCGGGACAGGGCCCCGGGGGGGCTTTCTTT
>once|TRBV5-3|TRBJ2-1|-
CASPGYEQFF
TGTGCCAGCCCAGGGTATGAGCAGTTCTTC
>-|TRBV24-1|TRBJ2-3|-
CATSDFWGESGTDTQYF
TGTGCCACCAGTGATTTTTGGGGGGAGAGCGGCACAGATACGCAGTATTTT
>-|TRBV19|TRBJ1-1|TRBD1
CASSILPGQGRTEAFF
TGTGCCAGTAGTATACTACCGGGACAGGGAAGGACTGAAGCTTTCTTT
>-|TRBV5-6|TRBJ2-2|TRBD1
CASSLGTGTGANTGELFF
TGTGCCAGCAGCTTGGGGACCGGGACAGGGGCGAACACCGGGGAGCTGTTTTTT
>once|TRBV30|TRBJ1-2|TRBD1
CAWSRYDRGNYGYTF
TGTGCCTGGAGTCGATATGACAGGGGAAACTATGGCTACACCTTC
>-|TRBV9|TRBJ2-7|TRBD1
CASSAPFPGQGLYEQYF
TGTGCCAGCAGCGCGCCGTTCCCGGGACAGGGGCTTTACGAGCAGTACTTC
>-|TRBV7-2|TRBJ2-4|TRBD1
CASSFGTGGFYIQYF
TGTGCCAGCAGCTTCGGGACAGGGGGTTTCTACATTCAGTACTTC
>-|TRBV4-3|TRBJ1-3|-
CASSQDLLSSGNTIYF
TGCGCCAGCAGCCAAGATCTACTGTCCTCTGGAAACACCATATATTTT
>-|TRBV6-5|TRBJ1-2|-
CASIEVEGWGYGYTF
TGTGCCAGCATCGAAGTGGAGGGCTGGGGCTATGGCTACACCTTC